This TCR beta chain derives from a study of CD8+ T cells in alopecia areata (dated by TCRdb to 2017 to 2018). Looking at the study overall: The treated patients, all with moderate-to-severe alopecia areata, were enrolled in an open-label pilot trial of oral tofacitinib given at 5 to 10 mg twice daily. Tofacitinib was given for 6 to 18 months, followed by 6 months of follow-up off drug to assess delayed response and recurrence. In treated patients, disease severity was measured using the SALT score, which gives the percentage of scalp surface area affected. The study used high-throughput TCRbeta sequencing to examine T cell clonal expansion in alopecia areata, in both the C3H/HeJ mouse model and human patients. Human TCRbeta sequencing covered scalp tissue and sorted CD4+ and CD8+ peripheral blood T cells from patchy and totalis/universalis alopecia areata patients and healthy controls. Patients on tofacitinib were biopsied at baseline and after 4 and 24 weeks of treatment, and several of the patients also had a later scalp biopsy. Scalp clonality was compared among normal scalp (n=4), patchy alopecia areata scalp (n=8), and alopecia totalis/universalis scalp (n=8). The RNA source kit depended on sample type: the PAXgene miRNA kit for fixed scalp, the miRNeasy kit for PBMCs, and the RNeasy kit for mouse skin. Amplification of TCRbeta CDR3 regions was done by immunoSEQ multiplex PCR using 35 Vbeta forward primers and 13 Jbeta reverse primers.

This clone was seen a few times. Its antigen target is currently unknown. The input lacks base qualities; no much larger clone sits a single base away. Preparation of the library involved the immunoSEQ multiplex PCR assay. For TCR sequencing, RNA was extracted from every sample and reverse transcribed into cDNA to serve as template. SuperScript III was used to make first-strand cDNA, primed with a 2:1 mix of oligo-dT and random hexamers. A synthetic immune receptor repertoire was used to assess amplification bias, and residual bias was removed computationally. For the original study's pipeline: Raw reads were preprocessed to remove errors, and CDR3 was defined according to IMGT conventions as the region from the conserved cysteine to phenylalanine. To get clonality, Shannon entropy was normalized by log2 of the number of productive unique TCRs and the result was subtracted from 1. Whether scalp clones were CD4 or CD8 was inferred by matching scalp TCRbeta sequences against CD4 and CD8 repertoires sorted from blood. The source is immuneACCESS, and TCRdb retained only in-frame sequences with V and J called. Part of the clones is not carried over; for the studies checked, unresolved V genes explain less than half of this, and the remainder is unexplained. V, J and clone size derive from that table, while D and trimming were established from the DNA sequence. A total of about 70,000 clones appear in this sample, 25% to 30% of them only once. 15% of the sample is in the top ten clones.

The label giving this sample's time point can be read as: about 4 weeks on oral tofacitinib. Interpreted using the paper, the treatment or condition label stands for: oral pan-JAK inhibitor, 5-10 mg twice daily. From alopecia areata patients, peripheral blood was collected along with lesional scalp punch biopsies. PBMCs were isolated by density centrifugation and stained for CD3, CD4 and CD8, after which CD4+ and CD8+ T cells were sorted on a FACSAria. Results and caveats for the whole study, not just this receptor: Scalp clonality and the number of expanded CD8+ clones among the top 100 scalp clones were significantly decreased by tofacitinib. Unlike mouse skin, where gammadelta T cells dominate, normal human skin contains resident alphabeta T cells that get sequenced too, which complicates analysis of the scalp TCR repertoire. Because the treated cohort was small and included a single nonresponder, larger studies are needed to assess links between baseline CD8+ expansion and response. Many expanded lesional clones were found to persist in scalp and blood during tofacitinib treatment, and relapse after treatment cessation may be partly explained by this persistence. Compared with normal scalp, lesional scalp, particularly in alopecia totalis/universalis, had higher clonality and more expanded CD8+ clones, which suggests antigenic drive. TCR sequences shared between patients were less clear than in mice, possibly partly because of HLA diversity in the patient population.

The trim is 7 bases for V and 1 base for J, with a gap of 10 bases between the germline ends. The CDR3 contains 13 residues, cysteine and phenylalanine counted. Only the CDR3 DNA is retained, 39 bases long and in frame from the first base. The germline V gene (reference sequence) supplies CDR1 SEHNR and CDR2 FQNEAQ. This receptor was obtained from a human donor with alopecia areata. The sequenced sample was CD8+ T cells sorted from blood, obtained at week 4, from a patient treated with tofacitinib. The chain is encoded by TRBV7-9 joined to TRBJ2-5; TRBD2 is a weak D gene call, 5 bases matching. CDR3 protein: CASNERSQETQYF. The sequence in DNA is TGTGCCAGCAACGAGCGGAGCCAAGAGACCCAGTACTTC. The full variable domain, completed from the reference TRBV7-9 and TRBJ2-5 proteins outside the CDR3, reads DTGVSQNPRHKITKRGQNVTFRCDPISEHNRLYWYRQTLGQGPEFLTYFQNEAQLEKSRLLSDRFSAERPKGSFSTLEIQRTEQGDSAMYLCASNERSQETQYFGPGTRLLVL.